Here is one T cell receptor beta chain with its context. Its matching antigen is unknown. Both 60 Vbeta primers and 13 Jbeta primers went into the PCR. Profiled with immunoSEQ multiplex PCR; TCRdb holds only in-frame clones, not every one. The sample holds about 200,000 clones, approximately 79% seen once. The germline gives CDR1 SGHTA, CDR2 FQGTGA. The trim removed 3 bases at V and 8 bases at J, leaving 7 bases unmatched. The CDR3 totals 15 residues. The data are from a study of cytomegalovirus exposure and HLA in healthy donors. Whole-study context: T cells numbering around 190 million yielded around 120 million unique TCR beta sequences in an earlier analysis. Whole-study findings and limits: Earlier analysis yielded a pattern in which most TCR beta V segments were productive about 90% or about 30% of the time.

Sequencing was done on a sample of PBMCs. This sequence joins TRBV7-3 and TRBJ2-1, with 10 bases that match TRBD2. The sequence came from a young man in good health and CMV-seronegative. CDR3 bases: TGTGCCAGCAGCTTGAGGGGACTAGCGTCCGATGAGCAGTTCTTC. Translated: CASSLRGLASDEQFF.